The 21 T cell receptor beta chains below come from one sample, sequenced in a study of T cell changes during pregnancy in multiple sclerosis (dated by TCRdb to between 2017 and 2020). Libraries were built with the immunoSEQ multiplex PCR assay. The table comes from immuneACCESS by way of TCRdb, which keeps in-frame sequences with V and J called. Part of the clones is missing from these tables; in studies checked, under half for an unresolved V gene and the rest for unknown reasons. For this sample the table gives about 40,000 clones, of which about nine tenths were detected only once. The ten top clones hold about 0.43% of the sample. Sequencing used CD4+ T cells from peripheral blood mononuclear cells, obtained in the third trimester of pregnancy. The receptors originated from a female donor in good health, enrolled as a control in a pregnancy study.

The rearrangement uses TRBV27 and TRBJ1-1; TRBD1 might be the D (5 bases). Deletions cut 5 bases from V and 8 bases from J, with 18 bases between. CDR1 is MNHEY and CDR2 is SMNVEV in the germline V gene (reference sequence). The CDR3 runs 14 residues. The CDR3 DNA reads as TGTGCCAGCAGTCTGCAGGGTTTGCTTGGGGAAGCTTTCTTT. Its protein is CASSLQGLLGEAFF.

The sample holds one count of this clone. The J gene is TRBJ2-2, the V gene TRBV27; TRBD2 matches at 13 bases. The length of the CDR3 is 18 residues. The germline V gene encodes CDR1 MNHEY and CDR2 SMNVEV (reference sequence). The J segment lost 2 bases and the V segment lost 4 bases, leaving 7 bases of the junction unmatched. CDR3 sequence: CASSSRLAGGLNTGELFF. The CDR3 DNA follows: TGTGCCAGCAGTTCCCGACTAGCGGGAGGCCTAAACACCGGGGAGCTGTTTTTT.

This chain joins TRBV21-1 and TRBJ1-4. TRBV21-1 is tagged as a pseudogene. The CDR3 length is 16 residues. This CDR3 reads CASSKHLRFTEEKLFF. In nucleotides, the CDR3 is TGTGCCAGCAGCAAACATCTTAGGTTTACGGAGGAAAAACTGTTTTTT.

This chain joins TRBV5-3 and TRBJ2-3; TRBD2 agrees at 8 bases. TRBV5-3 is labeled an ORF, and its function is uncertain. V lost 3 bases to trimming and J lost 13 bases; unmatched junction nucleotides: 7. CDR3 size: 12 residues. CDR3 sequence reads: CARSSNSGKEYF. CDR3 DNA sequence: TGTGCCAGAAGCTCCAATAGCGGGAAGGAGTATTTT.

In this sample, this clone turned up a few times. The chain couples TRBV1 to TRBJ2-7; TRBD1 was called by the table and not checked on the DNA. TRBV1 is termed a pseudogene. The CDR3 contains 17 residues. The CDR3 DNA follows: TGCACCAGCAGCCCTGCCCCCCCAGGGCGAAATTCCTACGAGCAGTACTTC. This encodes CTSSPAPPGRNSYEQYF.

The chain carries TRBV19 and TRBJ2-1, with TRBD2 matching over 12 bases. Germline CDR1 is LNHDA and CDR2 is SQIVND (reference sequence). V lost 8 bases, J lost 0 bases, and 11 bases stayed unmatched. There are 18 residues in the CDR3. The CDR3, as DNA: TGTGCCAGTCTTGCTAGCGGGAGGGAGGAGGTCTCCTACAATGAGCAGTTCTTC. This translates into CASLASGREEVSYNEQFF.

This clone was detected only once. The DNA for the CDR3 is TGTGCCAGCAGCAAACAACGTACAGGGGACGAGCAGTACTTC. It codes for CASSKQRTGDEQYF. The chain uses TRBV11-2 and TRBJ2-7, with 7 bases identical to TRBD1. The CDR3 has 14 residues. V was pared by 5 bases and J by 5 bases, with 9 bases of the junction left unmatched. Germline-derived CDR1 and CDR2 are SGHAT and FQNNGV. Combining the CDR3 with reference TRBV11-2 and TRBJ2-7 gives the whole variable domain EAGVAQSPRYKIIEKRQSVAFWCNPISGHATLYWYQQILGQGPKLLIQFQNNGVVDDSQLPKDRFSAERLKGVDSTLKIQPAKLEDSAVYLCASSKQRTGDEQYFGPGTRLTVT.

This chain joins TRBV5-4 and TRBJ1-2; 7 bases align to TRBD1. V gave up 0 bases and J gave up 8 bases; unmatched junction bases: 4. Looked up from germline, CDR1 is SGHNT and CDR2 is YYREEE (reference sequence). This CDR3 is built from 13 residues. DNA of the CDR3: TGTGCCAGCAGCTTGGGATGGACAGGAGGCTACACCTTC. Residues: CASSLGWTGGYTF.

The V and J genes are TRBV6-1 and TRBJ2-5, with D possibly TRBD1 on 5 matching bases. V lost 6 bases and J lost 2, with 10 bases in between. This CDR3 region has 13 residues. Germline-derived CDR1 and CDR2 are MNHNS and SASEGT. The CDR3 loop is CASREQAQETQYF. CDR3 nucleotides: TGTGCCAGCAGAGAACAGGCACAAGAGACCCAGTACTTC.

This chain links TRBV5-1 with TRBJ1-2, with TRBD1 as a possible D gene (5 bases). Trimming took 2 bases from V and 4 from J, leaving 12 bases between them. CDR3 size: 14 residues. Germline lookup yields CDR1 SGHRS and CDR2 YFSETQ. The CDR3 nucleotides read TGCGCCAGCAGCTTACAGGCGGAAACCTATGGCTACACCTTC. It translates to CASSLQAETYGYTF.

The chain recombines TRBV27 with TRBJ1-4, with a tentative D call TRBD1 (5 bases). Germline assignment: CDR1 MNHEY and CDR2 SMNVEV (reference sequence). Trimming stripped 6 bases from V and 3 bases from J, with 20 bases between. The CDR3 totals 17 residues. CDR3 coding DNA: TGTGCCAGCAGCCCGGGGGTCGGGGTCGGTTCTAATGAAAAACTGTTTTTT. Translation: CASSPGVGVGSNEKLFF.

The chain combines TRBV5-4 with TRBJ2-5; 7 bases line up with TRBD2. The V gene's germline CDR1 is SGHNT and CDR2 YYREEE (reference sequence). The V segment lost 3 bases and the J segment 3 bases; nucleotides outside the gene matches: 2. This CDR3 is built from 13 residues. The CDR3 loop is CASSWGGKETQYF. Here the CDR3 DNA reads TGTGCCAGCAGCTGGGGGGGAAAAGAGACCCAGTACTTC.

The J gene is TRBJ1-2, the V gene TRBV5-1; D is undetermined. Trimming took off 7 bases at V and 4 bases at J, with 8 bases between the two ends. This CDR3 has 11 residues. Germline CDR1 and CDR2: SGHRS and YFSETQ. Here the CDR3 DNA reads TGCGCCAGCCCCAGGCGCTATGGCTACACCTTC. Translating it yields CASPRRYGYTF.

The chain carries TRBV10-3 and TRBJ2-3, with 12 bases aligning to TRBD2. V shed 6 bases, J shed 2 bases, and the junction held 3 bases outside the gene matches. The CDR3 covers 15 residues. Germline CDR1 ENHRY, CDR2 SYGVKD. CDR3 DNA sequence: TGTGCCATCAGGACTAGCGGGGGTCACACAGATACGCAGTATTTT. This sequence encodes CAIRTSGGHTDTQYF.

The chain joins TRBV2 to TRBJ2-7; D might be TRBD1 (7 bases). The CDR3 covers 14 residues. Trimming pared 2 bases from V and 4 bases from J, leaving 12 bases between. Germline lookup yields CDR1 SNHLY and CDR2 FYNNEI. The CDR3: CASSEWQGGYEQYF. The CDR3 DNA is TGTGCCAGCAGTGAATGGCAGGGGGGATACGAGCAGTACTTC.

This clone was detected only a few times. The rearrangement uses TRBV6-1 and TRBJ2-2, with D possibly TRBD1 on 6 matching bases. There are 18 residues in the CDR3. Trimming took 4 bases from V and 1 from J, leaving 19 bases between them. Germline V lookup: CDR1 MNHNS, CDR2 SASEGT. The CDR3 loop is CASSVDHQGKGNTGELFF. DNA of the CDR3: TGTGCCAGCAGTGTTGACCACCAGGGGAAGGGGAACACCGGGGAGCTGTTTTTT.

This chain links TRBV5-1 with TRBJ1-4, with D possibly matching TRBD1 (5 bases). V was clipped by 0 bases and J by 6 bases, with 9 bases between them. Germline CDR1 is SGHRS and CDR2 is YFSETQ. The CDR3 loop spans 14 amino acids. CDR3 sequence: CASSLVTGDEKLFF. CDR3 in DNA: TGCGCCAGCAGCTTGGTGACGGGGGATGAAAAACTGTTTTTT.

The chain has TRBV7-9 and TRBJ1-1, with D perhaps TRBD1 (5 bases). Germline CDR1 is SEHNR and CDR2 is FQNEAQ (reference sequence). The germline V and J ends were trimmed by 5 bases and 6 bases, with 16 bases remaining between them. The CDR3 length is 14 residues. CDR3 DNA sequence: TGTGCCAGCAGCACCAGCGGGGGATCCCCTGAAGCTTTCTTT. Translated, it gives CASSTSGGSPEAFF.

In this sample, this clone turned up once. V gene TRBV7-2 combines with J gene TRBJ2-2; 7 bases agree with TRBD2. The CDR3 loop spans 15 amino acids. Looked up from germline, CDR1 is SGHTA and CDR2 is FQGNSA. V trimming: 5 bases; J trimming: 1 base; junction bases outside the gene matches: 4. The CDR3 DNA reads TGTGCCAGCAGCCTCGGACTAGGGAACACCGGGGAGCTGTTTTTT. Protein: CASSLGLGNTGELFF.

The chain joins TRBV27 to TRBJ2-2; perhaps TRBD2 as D (6 bases). Germline CDR1 and CDR2: MNHEY and SMNVEV (reference sequence). Trimming pared 3 bases from V and 1 base from J, leaving 6 bases between. This CDR3 is 14 amino acids long. The CDR3 coding sequence is TGTGCCAGCAGTTTCGGGGGGAACACCGGGGAGCTGTTTTTT. It yields the protein CASSFGGNTGELFF.

The chain uses TRBV29-1 and TRBJ1-5; no clear D. CDR3 length equals 12 residues. CDR1 and CDR2 (germline): SQVTM, ANQGSEA. V was pared by 5 bases and J by 2 bases, with 7 bases between. The DNA of the CDR3 is TGCAGCGTTTCCTCTGGCAATCAGCCCCAGCATTTT. Protein: CSVSSGNQPQHF. Supplemented by reference TRBV29-1 and TRBJ1-5, the full variable domain reads SAVISQKPSRDICQRGTSLTIQCQVDSQVTMMFWYRQQPGQSLTLIATANQGSEATYESGFVIDKFPISRPNLTFSTLTVSNMSPEDSSIYLCSVSSGNQPQHFGDGTRLSIL.